This T cell receptor beta chain was sequenced during a study of cytomegalovirus exposure and HLA in healthy donors. Study overall: Roughly 80% of 398 genotyped donors fell in the Caucasian-associated ancestry cluster.

The CDR3 runs 13 residues. CDR1 MGHDK and CDR2 SYGVNS come from the germline V gene. J gave up 5 bases and V 7 bases, and 3 bases lay outside the gene matches. The PCR was carried out with 60 Vbeta primers and 13 Jbeta primers. The repertoire was sequenced with immunoSEQ multiplex PCR; TCRdb's copy has only in-frame clones and lacks some. Seen here are about 170,000 clones, roughly 79% observed once, and the top ten hold 6.3%. What was sequenced was PBMCs. This receptor was obtained from a man in his forties in good health and CMV-seropositive. The rearrangement joins TRBV25-1 to TRBJ2-2; 8 nucleotides line up with TRBD2. The CDR3 DNA reads as TGTGCCAGCACCGCGGGAGGTACCGGGGAGCTGTTTTTT. Protein: CASTAGGTGELFF.